This entry concerns a single T cell receptor (beta chain). The data derive from a study of sequential checkpoint blockade in melanoma. Looking at the study overall: Arm A got nivolumab then ipilimumab; arm B the reverse, 1:1. Maintenance nivolumab came after either treatment sequence.

The germline CDR1 and CDR2 sequences are SGHVS and FNYEAQ. The V end was cut by 5 bases, the J end by 3 bases, with 11 bases between. This CDR3 comprises 14 residues. TCRdb's table, derived via immunoSEQ multiplex PCR, lists solely in-frame clones and lacks some. The table lists about 35,000 clones, roughly 86% of them singletons. Treatment in this sample: randomized to nivolumab then ipilimumab (arm A) or the reverse (arm B). DNA-damaging chemotherapy had not been given to any patient beforehand. Live CD3+CD8+ CD19− CD56− cells were sorted from PBMCs. The starting material was CD8+ T cells sorted from blood (inferred from file names), obtained from a patient given nivolumab and ipilimumab in sequence. The source of this sequence is a human donor with melanoma. V usage is TRBV7-6 and J usage is TRBJ2-1; D uncertain. CDR3 sequence reads: CASSPEIGYNEQFF. The DNA for the CDR3 is TGTGCCAGCAGCCCCGAGATCGGCTACAATGAGCAGTTCTTC.